Listed here are 15 T cell receptor beta chains from one sample, sequenced in a study of beta chain features in type 1 diabetes. The isolated RNA, all of it, was reverse transcribed, so expressed TCRB transcripts were what got sequenced. Produced via immunoSEQ multiplex PCR; TCRdb's table is partial and in-frame only. The sample contains about 470,000 clones, about 30% of which appear only once. Sequencing input: naive CD4+ T cells from blood. All receptors derive from a man aged 18 to 30 in good health.

This clone was seen just once. This chain links TRBV30 with TRBJ2-7; D might be TRBD2 (6 bases). Trimming pared 5 bases from V and 4 bases from J, leaving 12 bases between. CDR3 length: 12 amino acids. Germline values: CDR1 GTSNPN, CDR2 SVGIG (reference sequence). CDR3 DNA sequence: TGTGCCTGGGGGCCCCGGGGGTACGAGCAGTACTTC. The encoded protein is CAWGPRGYEQYF.

This rearrangement joins TRBV30 to TRBJ2-2, with a tentative D call TRBD2 (5 bases). This CDR3 has 12 amino acids. V was cut by 1 base and J by 6 bases, with 6 bases left in between. Germline assignment: CDR1 GTSNPN and CDR2 SVGIG (reference sequence). In DNA, the CDR3 is TGTGCCTGGAGTGCGGGGTCCGGGGAGCTGTTTTTT. It yields the protein CAWSAGSGELFF.

A single count supports this clone. The chain carries TRBV30 and TRBJ1-5, with D maybe TRBD1 (5 bases). This CDR3 region has 15 residues. Germline-derived CDR1 and CDR2 are GTSNPN and SVGIG (reference sequence). V was pared by 7 bases and J by 6 bases, with 22 bases between. This chain's CDR3 is CAFSPSLRATQPQHF. The CDR3 DNA reads as TGTGCCTTCTCCCCTTCACTCAGGGCCACTCAGCCCCAGCATTTT.

This chain joins TRBV27 and TRBJ2-1; 7 nucleotides line up with TRBD1. The CDR3 loop spans 15 amino acids. Germline CDR1 is MNHEY and CDR2 is SMNVEV (reference sequence). After removal of 7 bases from V and 0 bases from J, the junction contained 6 bases not matched to a gene. CDR3 residues: CASKGQRFSYNEQFF. The CDR3, as DNA: TGTGCCAGCAAGGGACAGAGATTCTCCTACAATGAGCAGTTCTTC.

This clone was detected only a few times. The V and J genes are TRBV4-1 and TRBJ1-4, with D possibly being TRBD1 (6 bases). V was trimmed by 0 bases and J by 7 bases, leaving 12 bases between them. The CDR3 totals 15 residues. The V gene's germline CDR1 is MGHRA and CDR2 YSYEKL. The CDR3 protein is CASSQEWGRTEKLFF. The DNA for the CDR3 is TGCGCCAGCAGCCAAGAGTGGGGGCGTACTGAAAAACTGTTTTTT.

This clone turned up a few times. Within the sample, other DNA sequences also encode this same CDR3. The V gene is TRBV2, the J gene TRBJ2-3; D is undetermined. The length of the CDR3 is 11 residues. From germline, CDR1 is SNHLY and CDR2 FYNNEI. The germline V and J ends were trimmed by 8 bases and 4 bases, with 7 bases remaining between them. CDR3 in DNA: TGTGCCAGCTCTGTCTCAGATACGCAGTATTTT. Its translation: CASSVSDTQYF.

This clone has only one observation. The V call is TRBV7-2, the J call TRBJ2-4; D call uncertain. V was clipped by 5 bases and J by 8 bases, with 13 bases between them. The CDR3 is made up of 13 amino acids. Germline V gene lookup returns CDR1 SGHTA and CDR2 FQGNSA. The CDR3 DNA reads TGTGCCAGCAGCACATCCCGTCGGGACATTCAGTACTTC. The encoded protein is CASSTSRRDIQYF.

This clone was seen only a few times. The V gene is TRBV27, the J gene TRBJ2-6; D unclear. The V end lost 3 bases, the J end lost 0 bases, and 9 bases lay between the germline ends. The CDR3 spans 16 residues. Germline V lookup: CDR1 MNHEY, CDR2 SMNVEV (reference sequence). As DNA, the CDR3 is TGTGCCAGCAGTTTTGGATATTCCTCTGGGGCCAACGTCCTGACTTTC. It is translated as CASSFGYSSGANVLTF.

Regarding this clone: The junction departs from the called germline gene at one end, perhaps through a read error. The V call is TRBV29-1, the J call TRBJ2-1; TRBD1 or TRBD2 may be the D gene (7 bases each). Germline V gene data show CDR1 as SQVTM and CDR2 as ANQGSEA. This CDR3 contains 14 residues. The CDR3 DNA reads as TGCAGCGTAGCCTTACAGGGAGGGGGCAATGAGCAGCTCTTC. Its protein product is CSVALQGGGNEQLF.

The rearrangement joins TRBV10-3 to TRBJ2-5, with a weak D call TRBD1 (6 bases). This CDR3 comprises 14 residues. The V gene's germline CDR1 is ENHRY and CDR2 SYGVKD. V shed 4 bases and J shed 3 bases, with 12 bases lying between them. Here the CDR3 reads CAISGTGLEETQYF. The CDR3 bases are TGTGCCATCAGTGGTACAGGGTTGGAAGAGACCCAGTACTTC.

This clone occurred a few times. The chain combines TRBV4-2 with TRBJ2-7; D is possibly TRBD1 (5 bases). In germline, CDR1 is LGHNA, CDR2 YNFKEQ. Trimming cost V 5 bases and J 2 bases, with 10 bases left between them. The CDR3 has 13 amino acids. CDR3 nucleotides: TGTGCCAGCAGCTTGGGGCGAACCTACGAGCAGTACTTC. Encoded protein: CASSLGRTYEQYF.

This clone has a handful of counts. The chain recombines TRBV9 with TRBJ2-3, with no clear D. The V and J ends lost 4 bases and 2 bases respectively, with 17 bases between them. This CDR3 spans 16 amino acids. Germline V CDR1 and CDR2: SGDLS, YYNGEE. CDR3 sequence (DNA): TGTGCCAGCAGCTTCCGGCAGGACCGATACACAGATACGCAGTATTTT. It is translated as CASSFRQDRYTDTQYF.

This clone was picked up one time. The J gene is TRBJ2-1, the V gene TRBV7-3, with TRBD2 matching 12 bases. Trimming cost V 3 bases and J 7 bases; bases outside gene matches: 4. The CDR3 consists of 15 residues. Germline lookup yields CDR1 SGHTA and CDR2 FQGTGA. The CDR3 is CASSFTSGRMNEQFF. The CDR3 DNA sequence: TGTGCCAGCAGCTTTACTAGCGGGAGGATGAATGAGCAGTTCTTC.

The chain joins TRBV5-1 to TRBJ2-1; a possible D gene is TRBD2 (6 bases). From germline, CDR1 is SGHRS and CDR2 YFSETQ. The CDR3 is 14 amino acids. The ends were cut back, 2 bases at V and 5 bases at J, with 11 bases in the middle. CDR3 DNA: TGCGCCAGCAGCTTCATAGCGGACAACAATGAGCAGTTCTTC. Encoded protein: CASSFIADNNEQFF.

The chain couples TRBV7-2 to TRBJ2-7; D not certain. This CDR3 spans 15 amino acids. The V end was cut by 1 base, the J end by 0 bases, with 10 bases between. Germline CDR1 and CDR2: SGHTA and FQGNSA. DNA of the CDR3: TGTGCCAGCAGCTTAGATCTTTGGGTCTCCTACGAGCAGTACTTC. The encoded protein is CASSLDLWVSYEQYF.